Listed below are T cell receptor beta chains from one sample, sequenced in a study of cytomegalovirus exposure and HLA in healthy donors. The table came from immunoSEQ multiplex PCR; TCRdb's copy has only in-frame clones and leaves some out. In the table there are around 100,000 clones, around 70% of which are singletons. The sequenced material came from PBMCs. The receptors shown here come from a man aged 35-49 years in good health and CMV-seropositive. CDR3s include the opening cysteine and the closing phenylalanine or tryptophan. A D gene is named only where the DNA matches it firmly. Only part of the rows carry a size: once, few, many, or a class if the clone is expanded.

CDR3 DNA: TGTGCCAGCAGCCCCCGACAGGCCACGAATGCTAACTATGGCTACACCTTC; CDR3 protein: CASSPRQATNANYGYTF; D gene: .; J gene: TRBJ1-2; clone size: .; V gene: TRBV9
CDR3 DNA: TGTGCCTGGAGTGGAGCGGGCACAGATACGCAGTATTTT; CDR3 protein: CAWSGAGTDTQYF; D gene: .; J gene: TRBJ2-3; clone size: few; V gene: TRBV30
CDR3 DNA: TGTGCCTGGAGTGTACAACAGGGTGGTGAAAAACTGTTTTTT; CDR3 protein: CAWSVQQGGEKLFF; D gene: .; J gene: TRBJ1-4; clone size: .; V gene: TRBV30
CDR3 DNA: TGTTCCAGCAGCCCCCCCTTAGATACGCAGTATTTT; CDR3 protein: CSSSPPLDTQYF; D gene: .; J gene: TRBJ2-3; clone size: .; V gene: TRBV7-9
CDR3 DNA: TGCAGCGTTGATCAGGGGGACGGAGATACGCAGTATTTT; CDR3 protein: CSVDQGDGDTQYF; D gene: TRBD1; J gene: TRBJ2-3; clone size: once; V gene: TRBV29-1
CDR3 DNA: TGCGCCAGCAGCTTGGGCACGGGGGATGGCGAGCAGTACTTC; CDR3 protein: CASSLGTGDGEQYF; D gene: .; J gene: TRBJ2-7; clone size: .; V gene: TRBV5-1
CDR3 DNA: TGTGCCAGCAGCTGGGAGGGGGATAGTGAGCAGTTCTTC; CDR3 protein: CASSWEGDSEQFF; D gene: .; J gene: TRBJ2-1; clone size: .; V gene: TRBV13
CDR3 DNA: TGTGCCAGCAGCTCTACCGGGACTAGCGGGAGTTTGGGTTACAATGAGCAGTTCTTC; CDR3 protein: CASSSTGTSGSLGYNEQFF; D gene: TRBD2; J gene: TRBJ2-1; clone size: once; V gene: TRBV7-3
CDR3 DNA: TGTGCCAGCAGTCCCCGGGACAGGAACACCGGGGAGCTGTTTTTT; CDR3 protein: CASSPRDRNTGELFF; D gene: TRBD1; J gene: TRBJ2-2; clone size: .; V gene: TRBV2
CDR3 DNA: TGTGCCAGCAGCTTAGCGAGGGAGAATGAGCAGTTCTTC; CDR3 protein: CASSLARENEQFF; D gene: .; J gene: TRBJ2-1; clone size: .; V gene: TRBV7-8
CDR3 DNA: TGCAGCGTTGAGGGGCAGGGGGCCGACTACGAGCAGTACTTC; CDR3 protein: CSVEGQGADYEQYF; D gene: TRBD1; J gene: TRBJ2-7; clone size: few; V gene: TRBV29-1
CDR3 DNA: TGCGCCAGCAGCTTGGACCCGGTTGTGGTCACTGAAGCTTTCTTT; CDR3 protein: CASSLDPVVVTEAFF; D gene: .; J gene: TRBJ1-1; clone size: few; V gene: TRBV5-1
CDR3 DNA: TGTGCCAGCAGCTCTGGGGGGGAGACCCAGTACTTC; CDR3 protein: CASSSGGETQYF; D gene: .; J gene: TRBJ2-5; clone size: .; V gene: TRBV11-3
CDR3 DNA: TGTGCCAGCAGCTTCCCAGGGAATCATCAGCCCCAGCATTTT; CDR3 protein: CASSFPGNHQPQHF; D gene: .; J gene: TRBJ1-5; clone size: few; V gene: TRBV7-8
CDR3 DNA: TGTGCCAGCAGCCCTACTGACAGTCGCTCCTACAATGAGCAGTTCTTC; CDR3 protein: CASSPTDSRSYNEQFF; D gene: .; J gene: TRBJ2-1; clone size: .; V gene: TRBV7-9
CDR3 DNA: TGTGCCAGCAGTAACAGGGGACTCTCCTACGAGCAGTACTTC; CDR3 protein: CASSNRGLSYEQYF; D gene: .; J gene: TRBJ2-7; clone size: .; V gene: TRBV6-5
CDR3 DNA: TGTGCCTGGAGTGTAGCGACTAGCGGATACGAGCAGTACTTC; CDR3 protein: CAWSVATSGYEQYF; D gene: TRBD2; J gene: TRBJ2-7; clone size: .; V gene: TRBV30
CDR3 DNA: TGTGCCAGCATCCACTCGAACACCGGGGAGCTGTTTTTT; CDR3 protein: CASIHSNTGELFF; D gene: .; J gene: TRBJ2-2; clone size: .; V gene: TRBV6-1
CDR3 DNA: TGCGCCAGCAGCTTGGAACGGGAGGCGCAGTATTTT; CDR3 protein: CASSLEREAQYF; D gene: TRBD2; J gene: TRBJ2-3; clone size: .; V gene: TRBV5-1
CDR3 DNA: TGTGCCAGTAGTATAGGGGGGGGATATAGCAATCAGCCCCAGCATTTT; CDR3 protein: CASSIGGGYSNQPQHF; D gene: .; J gene: TRBJ1-5; clone size: .; V gene: TRBV19
CDR3 DNA: TGTGCCAGCAGTCGAGGACAGAACAATCAGCCCCAGCATTTT; CDR3 protein: CASSRGQNNQPQHF; D gene: .; J gene: TRBJ1-5; clone size: few; V gene: TRBV6-6
CDR3 DNA: TGTGCCATCAGTGAGGCATTACAGGGGACGTACACTGAAGCTTTCTTT; CDR3 protein: CAISEALQGTYTEAFF; D gene: TRBD1; J gene: TRBJ1-1; clone size: once; V gene: TRBV10-3